Listed here are 26 T cell receptor beta chains from one sample, sequenced in a study of immune evolution from preneoplasia to lung adenocarcinoma. Data came from immunoSEQ multiplex PCR; TCRdb stores just in-frame clones and leaves some out. The repertoire consists of fewer than 5,500 clones, with approximately 87% occurring once and the leading ten covering around 3.9%. Sequenced sample: FFPE minimally invasive lung adenocarcinoma tissue. The receptors shown here come from a person between 55 and 80 years old with lung adenocarcinoma.

The chain has TRBV6-1 and TRBJ2-7; no firm D call. Germline lookup yields CDR1 MNHNS and CDR2 SASEGT. CDR3 size: 12 residues. The ends were cut back, 5 bases at V and 5 bases at J, with 10 bases in the middle. As DNA, the CDR3 is TGTGCCAGCAGTACAACCTTCCACGAGCAGTACTTC. It codes for CASSTTFHEQYF.

This clone was detected only a few times. The rearrangement uses TRBV9 and TRBJ2-3; no clear D. Trimming left V 0 bases short and J 5 bases short, with 4 bases between. The CDR3 length is 12 residues. CDR1 is SGDLS and CDR2 is YYNGEE in the germline V gene. CDR3 loop: CASSVGEDTQYF. CDR3 nucleotides: TGTGCCAGCAGCGTAGGGGAAGATACGCAGTATTTT.

The chain combines TRBV4-3 with TRBJ2-3; 10 bases are shared with TRBD1. The ends lost 0 bases at V and 6 bases at J; junction bases unmatched: 6. The CDR3 runs to 16 residues. Germline V gives CDR1 LGHNA, CDR2 YSLEER. This CDR3 is CASSQDPGTGADTQYF. The CDR3 DNA reads as TGCGCCAGCAGCCAAGATCCCGGGACAGGGGCCGATACGCAGTATTTT.

The chain is built from TRBV4-1 and TRBJ1-2, with D maybe TRBD1 (5 bases). The CDR3 covers 16 residues. Germline V gene sequence: CDR1 MGHRA, CDR2 YSYEKL. V lost 0 bases and J 1 base, leaving 12 bases between the germline ends. Here the CDR3 DNA reads TGCGCCAGCAGCCAAGATTGGAGGGACGATAACTATGGCTACACCTTC. Encoded protein: CASSQDWRDDNYGYTF.

The chain couples TRBV6-5 to TRBJ2-3, with D possibly being TRBD2 (7 bases). CDR3 length: 14 amino acids. Germline V gene sequence: CDR1 MNHEY, CDR2 SVGAGI. With 6 bases removed from V and 3 bases from J, the gap between germline ends came to 13 bases. In DNA, the CDR3 is TGTGCCAGCAGGGGGGGGGCTTGGACAGATACGCAGTATTTT. This sequence encodes CASRGGAWTDTQYF.

The chain has TRBV6-5 and TRBJ1-1; maybe TRBD1 (5 bases). CDR3 length: 12 residues. Germline V gives CDR1 MNHEY, CDR2 SVGAGI. V lost 8 bases and J 6 bases, leaving 13 bases between the germline ends. The CDR3 bases are TGTGCCAGCGGCATTCGGGGGGCTGAAGCTTTCTTT. Translating it yields CASGIRGAEAFF.

The chain employs TRBV7-9 and TRBJ2-5; 9 nucleotides match TRBD1. The CDR3 has 18 residues. The germline CDR1 and CDR2 sequences are SEHNR and FQNEAQ (reference sequence). The V and J ends lost 2 bases and 2 bases, in that order; junction bases with no gene match: 12. The CDR3 nucleotides read TGTGCCAGCAGCTTATCAATGGGACAGGGATCGAGGCAAGAGACCCAGTACTTC. Protein: CASSLSMGQGSRQETQYF.

V and J are TRBV14 and TRBJ2-3, with 7 bases matching TRBD2. The germline CDR1 and CDR2 sequences are SGHDN and FVKESK. The CDR3 extends over 14 amino acids. V lost 3 bases, J lost 4 bases, and 4 bases stayed unmatched. For the CDR3, the DNA is TGTGCCAGCAGCCAGGCGGGAGCTCCAGATACGCAGTATTTT. It codes for CASSQAGAPDTQYF. The full variable domain, completed using reference TRBV14 and TRBJ2-3, is EAGVTQFPSHSVIEKGQTVTLRCDPISGHDNLYWYRRVMGKEIKFLLHFVKESKQDESGMPNNRFLAERTGGTYSTLKVQPAELEDSGVYFCASSQAGAPDTQYFGPGTRLTVL.

This clone was recorded a few times. The CDR3: CASSEWEGSEQYF. CDR3 nucleotides: TGTGCCAGCAGTGAGTGGGAAGGGAGCGAGCAGTACTTC. The chain has TRBV6-4 and TRBJ2-7; possibly TRBD2 for D (5 bases). V lost 3 bases and J 6 bases, leaving 12 bases between the germline ends. The CDR3 spans 13 residues. Germline loops: CDR1 MRHNA, CDR2 SNTAGT.

The V gene is TRBV10-3, the J gene TRBJ2-3; 7 positions agree with TRBD1. Germline V gene data show CDR1 as ENHRY and CDR2 as SYGVKD. The CDR3 is made up of 13 amino acids. V gave up 7 bases and J gave up 3 bases; unmatched junction bases: 4. CDR3 nucleotide sequence: TGTGCCATCAAATCGGGACAGACAGATACGCAGTATTTT. It codes for CAIKSGQTDTQYF.

The chain links TRBV6-6 to TRBJ2-5; 8 bases fit TRBD2. This CDR3 is 12 amino acids long. Per germline, CDR1 MNHNY and CDR2 SVGAGI (reference sequence). After removal of 10 bases from V and 3 bases from J, the junction contained 4 bases not matched to a gene. CDR3 nucleotide sequence: TGTGCCACCAAAGCGGGAGAAGAGACCCAGTACTTC. Amino acids: CATKAGEETQYF.

The chain links TRBV19 to TRBJ1-4; D is unclear. Per the germline V gene, CDR1 is LNHDA and CDR2 is SQIVND (reference sequence). The CDR3 has 15 residues. Deletions cut 2 bases from V and 0 bases from J, with 7 bases between. CDR3 amino acids: CASSITAATNEKLFF. The CDR3 DNA follows: TGTGCCAGTAGTATAACGGCTGCAACTAATGAAAAACTGTTTTTT.

V is TRBV6-1 and J is TRBJ1-1; no clear D. The V end lost 1 base, the J end lost 0 bases, and 9 bases lay between the germline ends. This CDR3 comprises 15 residues. Germline V gene sequence: CDR1 MNHNS, CDR2 SASEGT. The CDR3: CASSEGSGVNTEAFF. Written as DNA, the CDR3 is TGTGCCAGCAGTGAAGGATCGGGTGTGAACACTGAAGCTTTCTTT.

This sequence joins TRBV5-1 and TRBJ1-2; 8 positions match TRBD1. Germline-derived CDR1 and CDR2 are SGHRS and YFSETQ. Unmatched junction bases numbered 8, after V lost 4 bases and J lost 6 bases. This CDR3 contains 14 residues. CDR3 amino acids: CASSAGQGLDGYTF. The CDR3 coding sequence is TGCGCCAGCAGCGCCGGACAGGGCCTAGATGGCTACACCTTC. Full variable domain (remainder filled in from reference TRBV5-1 and TRBJ1-2): KAGVTQTPRYLIKTRGQQVTLSCSPISGHRSVSWYQQTPGQGLQFLFEYFSETQRNKGNFPGRFSGRQFSNSRSEMNVSTLELGDSALYLCASSAGQGLDGYTFGSGTRLTVV.

This clone was seen a few times. The CDR3 reads CASRNTDTQYF. DNA for the CDR3: TGTGCCAGCAGGAATACAGATACGCAGTATTTT. The chain uses TRBV6-1 and TRBJ2-3; D gene unclear. The CDR3 loop spans 11 amino acids. Trimming pared 6 bases from V and 3 bases from J, leaving 4 bases between. The germline CDR1 and CDR2 sequences are MNHNS and SASEGT.

This chain connects TRBV7-9 to TRBJ2-2; D gene ambiguous. V was trimmed by 1 base and J by 5 bases, leaving 5 bases between them. This CDR3 contains 13 residues. Germline CDR1 reads SEHNR; CDR2 reads FQNEAQ (reference sequence). The CDR3 spells CASSLELTGELFF. In nucleotides, the CDR3 is TGTGCCAGCAGCTTAGAGTTGACCGGGGAGCTGTTTTTT.

The genes are TRBV7-8 and TRBJ2-5; D is possibly TRBD1 or TRBD2 (5 bases each). The J call is doubtful: the DNA matches TRBJ2-7 better. The CDR3 has 16 residues. CDR1 SGHVS and CDR2 FQNEAQ come from the germline V gene. In nucleotides, the CDR3 is TGTGCCAGCAGCTCGATTCCCGGGACGACGCACTACGAGCAGTACTTC. It translates to CASSSIPGTTHYEQYF.

The genes are TRBV14 and TRBJ2-7; D possibly corresponds to TRBD1 (5 bases). Trimming left V 4 bases short and J 7 bases short, with 11 bases between. This CDR3 has 12 amino acids. Germline V gene sequence: CDR1 SGHDN, CDR2 FVKESK. Written as DNA, the CDR3 is TGTGCCAGCAGCCGACAGAGTCTGGAGCAGTACTTC. It codes for CASSRQSLEQYF.

The chain couples TRBV5-6 to TRBJ1-3; D is uncertain. The CDR3 sequence is 14 residues long. V was cut by 0 bases and J by 2 bases, with 6 bases left in between. Per germline, CDR1 SGHDT and CDR2 YYEEEE. CDR3 protein: CASSLVGTGNTIYF. The CDR3 DNA reads TGTGCCAGCAGCTTGGTAGGGACTGGAAACACCATATATTTT.

The chain carries TRBV5-5 and TRBJ1-5, with D unresolved. Germline V CDR1 and CDR2: SGHKS, YYEKEE (reference sequence). The CDR3 has 12 residues. The germline V and J ends were trimmed by 0 bases and 11 bases, with 9 bases remaining between them. The CDR3 region is CASSLGAGAQHF. The CDR3 DNA is TGTGCCAGCAGCTTGGGTGCAGGAGCCCAGCATTTT. Full variable domain (outside the CDR3, taken from reference TRBV5-5 and TRBJ1-5): DAGVTQSPTHLIKTRGQQVTLRCSPISGHKSVSWYQQVLGQGPQFIFQYYEKEERGRGNFPDRFSARQFPNYSSELNVNALLLGDSALYLCASSLGAGAQHFGDGTRLSIL.

The CDR3 loop is CASSYSAAGNTIYF. For the CDR3, the DNA is TGTGCCAGCAGTTACTCGGCAGCTGGAAACACCATATATTTT. The rearrangement links TRBV6-5 to TRBJ1-3; no clear D. CDR1 and CDR2 (germline): MNHEY, SVGAGI. Between the trimmed V and J ends, which lost 0 bases and 2 bases, there was a span of 5 bases. CDR3 length: 14 amino acids.

The J gene is TRBJ2-7, the V gene TRBV28, with 7 bases matching TRBD1. The CDR3 runs to 15 residues. Trimming at V came to 5 bases and at J to 5 bases, leaving 12 bases not matched to a gene. Per the germline V gene, CDR1 is MDHEN and CDR2 is SYDVKM. The chain's CDR3 is CASSENRQGADEQYF. CDR3 sequence (DNA): TGTGCCAGCAGTGAGAACAGACAGGGAGCGGACGAGCAGTACTTC.

This sequence joins TRBV5-1 and TRBJ2-1; D not resolved. CDR3 length: 15 residues. Germline V gene lookup returns CDR1 SGHRS and CDR2 YFSETQ. V lost 5 bases to trimming and J lost 0 bases, with 12 bases between them. The chain's CDR3 is CASSSQVSSYNEQFF. The CDR3, as DNA: TGCGCCAGCAGTTCCCAGGTTAGCTCCTACAATGAGCAGTTCTTC.

The V gene is TRBV7-9, the J gene TRBJ2-1; no clear D. This CDR3 has 17 amino acids. The ends were cut back, 4 bases at V and 0 bases at J, with 16 bases in the middle. Germline V lookup: CDR1 SEHNR, CDR2 FQNEAQ (reference sequence). The CDR3, as DNA: TGTGCCAGCAGCTCACCTGTAGCCAAAAGCTCCTACAATGAGCAGTTCTTC. It encodes CASSSPVAKSSYNEQFF.

V usage is TRBV6-5 and J usage is TRBJ1-6; D not certain. Germline V gene data show CDR1 as MNHEY and CDR2 as SVGAGI. There are 13 residues in the CDR3. V was clipped by 0 bases and J by 9 bases, with 6 bases between them. For the CDR3, the DNA is TGTGCCAGCAGTTACTCCCGACTTTCACCCCTCCACTTT. Its protein product is CASSYSRLSPLHF.

This chain uses TRBV4-1 with TRBJ2-7; D may be TRBD1 (5 bases). Trimming pared 0 bases from V and 4 bases from J, leaving 19 bases between. Per germline, CDR1 MGHRA and CDR2 YSYEKL. This CDR3 spans 17 amino acids. The CDR3 sequence is CASSQDFRGLPPYEQYF. The CDR3 nucleotides are TGCGCCAGCAGCCAAGATTTTAGGGGTCTTCCCCCATACGAGCAGTACTTC.